This T cell receptor (beta chain) was profiled in a study of tumor and adjacent non-tumor tissue in lung cancer. About the study: The cohort had about a dozen adenocarcinoma, a couple of squamous cell and 1 small cell patients. Aged about 30 to 76 years, patients included 10 men and a handful of women with stage I to III disease. Overall study findings and caveats: In normal lung, the top 100 clones were significantly more dominant than in tumor.

A remark on this clonotype: Antigen specificity is unknown.

No cell sorting was done before RNA was extracted from the tissue. The normal lung tissue was taken more than 3 cm from the tumor edge. A modified ARM-PCR protocol with three rounds of nested PCR amplified TCRbeta. TCRdb reprocessed the multiplex PCR reads with MiXCR, giving one entry per CDR3 protein. The table shows some 70,000 distinct CDR3 sequences, with under 70% occurring only once. The length of the CDR3 is 11 residues. With 5 bases clipped from V and 10 bases from J, the junction kept 4 bases outside the gene matches. The specimen sequenced was distant non-tumor lung tissue. The receptor's source is a woman in her forties or fifties with non-small cell lung cancer. This sequence joins TRBV12-3 or TRBV12-4 and TRBJ1-2; 7 bases are shared with TRBD1. The CDR3 loop reads CASSRGTDYTF. CDR3 bases: TGTGCCAGCAGTAGGGGGACAGACTACACCTTC.